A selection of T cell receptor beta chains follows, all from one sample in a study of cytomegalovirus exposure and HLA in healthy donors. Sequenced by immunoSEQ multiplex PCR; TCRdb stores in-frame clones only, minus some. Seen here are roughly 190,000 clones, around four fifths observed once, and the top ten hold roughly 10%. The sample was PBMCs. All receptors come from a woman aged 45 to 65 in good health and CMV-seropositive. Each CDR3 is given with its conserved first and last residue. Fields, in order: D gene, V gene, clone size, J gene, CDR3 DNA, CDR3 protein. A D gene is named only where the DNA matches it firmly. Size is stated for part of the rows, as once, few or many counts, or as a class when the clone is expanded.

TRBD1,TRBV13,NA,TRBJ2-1,TGTGCCAGCAGCTGGACAGGGGTAGGGTTCTCCTACAATGAGCAGTTCTTC,CASSWTGVGFSYNEQFF
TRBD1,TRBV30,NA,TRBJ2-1,TGTGCCTGGAGTGTACGACAGGGGGCCGGCAATGAGCAGTTCTTC,CAWSVRQGAGNEQFF
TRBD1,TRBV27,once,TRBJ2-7,TGTGCCAGCAGTTTATCCCCCGGGACAGGGGCTTACGAGCAGTACTTC,CASSLSPGTGAYEQYF
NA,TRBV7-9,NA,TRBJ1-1,TGTGCCAGCAGCTCCACGAGGGATATGAACACTGAAGCTTTCTTT,CASSSTRDMNTEAFF
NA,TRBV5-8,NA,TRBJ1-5,TGTGCCAGCAGCTCCAGGGGCCAGTATAGCAATCAGCCCCAGCATTTT,CASSSRGQYSNQPQHF
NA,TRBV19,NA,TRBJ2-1,TGTGCCAGTAGTATTTACTCTACAGGGTCCTACAATGAGCAGTTCTTC,CASSIYSTGSYNEQFF
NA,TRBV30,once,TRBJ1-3,TGTGCCTGGAGGGCCGGAGCTGGAAACACCATATATTTT,CAWRAGAGNTIYF
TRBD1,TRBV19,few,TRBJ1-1,TGTGCCAGTAGTACTCCGGGACAGGGAAGGAACACTGAAGCTTTCTTT,CASSTPGQGRNTEAFF
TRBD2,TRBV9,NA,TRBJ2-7,TGTGCCAGCAGCGTAGGAGCGGGGGCCTCATCCTACGAGCAGTACTTC,CASSVGAGASSYEQYF
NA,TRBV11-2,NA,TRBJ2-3,TGTGCCAGCAGCCCATCCGTGGGGGCGCGCACAGATACGCAGTATTTT,CASSPSVGARTDTQYF
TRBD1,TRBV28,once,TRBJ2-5,TGTGCCAGCCTCGCAGGGGGCGGGGAGACCCAGTACTTC,CASLAGGGETQYF
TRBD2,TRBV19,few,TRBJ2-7,TGTGCCAGTAGTATACCCCCCCGGGGGGGGAGGAACGAGCAGTACTTC,CASSIPPRGGRNEQYF
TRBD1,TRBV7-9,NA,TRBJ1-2,TGTGCCAGCAGATATTTTGTGGGACAGGGGAGTTTCGGGAACTATGGCTACACCTTC,CASRYFVGQGSFGNYGYTF
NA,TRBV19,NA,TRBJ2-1,TGTGCCAGTACCGGGACTGATTATTACAATGAGCAGTTCTTC,CASTGTDYYNEQFF
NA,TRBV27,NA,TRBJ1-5,TGTGCCAGCAGTTTCTATAGCAATCAGCCCCAGCATTTT,CASSFYSNQPQHF
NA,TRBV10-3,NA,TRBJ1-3,TGTGCCATCAGGCAGGGGTTTGGAAGGTACACCATATATTTT,CAIRQGFGRYTIYF
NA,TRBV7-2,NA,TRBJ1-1,TGTGCCAGCAGCTTAGGGGGGACGGAAGCGGGCACTGAAGCTTTCTTT,CASSLGGTEAGTEAFF